This section outlines one T cell receptor beta chain sequence together with its context. This sample is part of a study of blood T cell repertoires in COVID-19. At the level of the study: Specimens from acute and convalescent COVID-19 originated in the United States, Italy and Spain. PBMCs, B-cell-depleted T cells, or T cells provided the cDNA or gDNA that made up the material.

Source study methods: Estimates of nucleated cell counts were drawn from the amplification of reference gene primers. The table came from immunoSEQ multiplex PCR; TCRdb's copy has only in-frame clones and leaves some out. That table is the source of V, J and clone size, and D and trimming were worked out from the DNA. Of 250,000 to 300,000 clones listed, 75% to 90% are singletons. The CDR3 spans 13 residues. V shed 6 bases, J shed 13 bases, and the junction held 12 bases outside the gene matches. The gene calls are TRBV12-3 or TRBV12-4 and TRBJ2-7; 10 bases line up with TRBD2. Sequenced material: peripheral blood. The clonotype comes from a man aged 30 to 45 with active or convalescent COVID-19. The CDR3 nucleotides are TGTGCCAGCAGGATAGCGGGGGGAGTCCTAACATACTTC. Translating it yields CASRIAGGVLTYF.